These 27 T cell receptor beta chains originate from one sample sequenced in a study of cytomegalovirus exposure and HLA in healthy donors. Only in-frame clones appear in the TCRdb table, and some are missing; sequencing was by immunoSEQ multiplex PCR. This sample has roughly 56,000 clones, with over 85% found just once. Sequences were obtained from PBMCs. These receptors all stem from a man between 18 and 29 years old in good health and CMV-seronegative.

The chain employs TRBV10-2 and TRBJ1-1; D gene unclear. The V end lost 1 base, the J end lost 5 bases, and 11 bases lay between the germline ends. Germline V lookup: CDR1 WSHSY, CDR2 SAAADI. The CDR3 consists of 14 residues. As DNA, the CDR3 is TGCGCCAGCAGTGAGTATCCGGGGAGAACTGAAGCTTTCTTT. It yields the protein CASSEYPGRTEAFF.

This chain joins TRBV19 and TRBJ2-2; D possibly corresponds to TRBD2 (5 bases). The length of the CDR3 is 16 residues. Trimming removed 7 bases from V and 5 bases from J, with 20 bases in between. CDR1 is LNHDA, CDR2 SQIVND, per germline (reference sequence). The CDR3 nucleotides are TGTGCCAGTACTCTCGAACCCCCGGGGTTTACCGGGGAGCTGTTTTTT. This sequence encodes CASTLEPPGFTGELFF.

This chain connects TRBV27 to TRBJ1-2; perhaps TRBD1 as D (5 bases). V lost 3 bases and J lost 3, with 14 bases in between. CDR1 MNHEY and CDR2 SMNVEV come from the germline V gene (reference sequence). The CDR3 length is 15 residues. For the CDR3, the DNA is TGTGCCAGCAGTTTGTCAGGGTTGTACGACTATGGCTACACCTTC. This translates into CASSLSGLYDYGYTF.

The chain uses TRBV11-3 and TRBJ2-7, with TRBD1 matching 11 bases. The ends lost 0 bases at V and 6 bases at J; junction bases unmatched: 7. This CDR3 comprises 16 residues. CDR1 SGHNT and CDR2 YENEEA come from the germline V gene. Here the CDR3 DNA reads TGTGCCAGCAGCTTAGATCCGGGACAGGGGGACTCCGAGCAGTACTTC. Protein product: CASSLDPGQGDSEQYF.

The chain combines TRBV11-2 with TRBJ2-1; tentatively, D is TRBD1 (5 bases). This CDR3 contains 16 residues. The germline V and J ends were trimmed by 4 bases and 2 bases, with 15 bases remaining between them. Germline V gene data show CDR1 as SGHAT and CDR2 as FQNNGV. The CDR3 DNA follows: TGTGCCAGCAGCTGGGGTGGGGCGGCGACCTACAATGAGCAGTTCTTC. It specifies CASSWGGAATYNEQFF.

The rearrangement joins TRBV7-2 to TRBJ2-7; 11 bases map to TRBD1. Germline CDR1 SGHTA, CDR2 FQGNSA. The CDR3 runs 14 residues. V lost 4 bases and J lost 5; bases outside the gene matches: 4. The CDR3 loop reads CASSWTGGNHEQYF. The CDR3 nucleotides are TGTGCCAGCAGCTGGACAGGGGGCAACCACGAGCAGTACTTC.

The J gene is TRBJ1-1, the V gene TRBV7-2, with D tentatively TRBD1 (6 bases). V was shortened by 4 bases and J by 4 bases, with 10 bases between the two germline ends. The CDR3 contains 13 residues. CDR1 SGHTA and CDR2 FQGNSA come from the germline V gene. CDR3 sequence: CASSWDTGTEAFF. CDR3 nucleotide sequence: TGTGCCAGCAGCTGGGACACAGGCACTGAAGCTTTCTTT.

This clone was detected only once. This chain uses TRBV6-1 with TRBJ1-1; the match to TRBD1 covers 8 bases. Germline CDR1 reads MNHNS; CDR2 reads SASEGT. The CDR3 sequence is 15 residues long. J was trimmed by 4 bases and V by 2 bases; bases with no gene match: 6. The CDR3 sequence: CASSESAGGGTEAFF. As DNA, the CDR3 is TGTGCCAGCAGTGAATCGGCAGGGGGCGGCACTGAAGCTTTCTTT.

The table lists this clone with a count of one. CDR3 residues: CASSGTAREAKNIQYF. The CDR3 DNA reads as TGCGCCAGCAGCGGGACAGCGAGAGAAGCCAAAAACATTCAGTACTTC. This chain links TRBV5-1 with TRBJ2-4; 7 bases are shared with TRBD1. The V and J ends lost 4 bases and 0 bases, in that order; junction bases with no gene match: 7. The germline CDR1 and CDR2 sequences are SGHRS and YFSETQ. This CDR3 has 16 residues.

The CDR3: CASSRALGGSYEQYF. CDR3 DNA: TGTGCCAGCAGTCGCGCTCTGGGCGGGTCCTACGAGCAGTACTTC. The chain recombines TRBV6-5 with TRBJ2-7; maybe TRBD2 (5 bases). This CDR3 has 15 amino acids. V was shortened by 5 bases and J by 1 base, with 15 bases between the two germline ends. Germline lookup yields CDR1 MNHEY and CDR2 SVGAGI.

The chain joins TRBV2 to TRBJ2-7; no definite D call. The CDR3 is made up of 15 amino acids. Germline CDR1 is SNHLY and CDR2 is FYNNEI. Trimming cost V 7 bases and J 4 bases, with 20 bases left between them. For the CDR3, the DNA is TGTGCCAGCACGCCTATGAGAATCATCACTTACGAGCAGTACTTC. It codes for CASTPMRIITYEQYF.

This clone was seen only a few times. CDR3: CASQAAGTNEQFF. The DNA of the CDR3 is TGTGCCAGCCAAGCGGCGGGTACCAATGAGCAGTTCTTC. The chain joins TRBV27 to TRBJ2-1, with a weak D call TRBD2 (5 bases). The CDR3 runs to 13 residues. Trimming left V 8 bases short and J 6 bases short, with 14 bases between. Germline CDR1 reads MNHEY; CDR2 reads SMNVEV (reference sequence).

V gene TRBV6-5 combines with J gene TRBJ2-1; possibly TRBD2 for D (6 bases). The CDR3 has 14 residues. The V gene lost 8 bases and the J gene lost 5 bases, with 16 bases spanning the gap. Germline V gene lookup returns CDR1 MNHEY and CDR2 SVGAGI. CDR3 bases: TGTGCCAGCGTCTCGAGCGGGTCGAACAATGAGCAGTTCTTC. This codes for CASVSSGSNNEQFF.

The V call is TRBV4-3, the J call TRBJ2-1, with 10 bases aligning to TRBD2. This CDR3 is 18 amino acids long. The V segment lost 0 bases and the J segment 4 bases; nucleotides outside the gene matches: 9. Germline V gene sequence: CDR1 LGHNA, CDR2 YSLEER. The CDR3 region has the DNA TGCGCCAGCAGCCAAGATTGGGCTAGCGGGAGCAATTACAATGAGCAGTTCTTC. Encoded protein: CASSQDWASGSNYNEQFF.

Worth noting for this clone: A clone one base away is much larger, so this may be a read error. The chain has TRBV6-5 and TRBJ2-3; 7 bases are a match to TRBD2. J gave up 0 bases and V 0 bases, and 0 bases lay outside the gene matches. From germline, CDR1 is MNHEY and CDR2 SVGAGI. CDR3 size: 15 residues. Here the CDR3 reads CASSYSSGSTDTQYF. The CDR3 DNA reads TGTGCCAGCAGTTACTCTAGCGGGAGCACAGATACGCAGTATTTT.

The chain recombines TRBV6-6 with TRBJ1-2; TRBD1 might be the D (5 bases). Germline lookup yields CDR1 MNHNY and CDR2 SVGAGI (reference sequence). The length of the CDR3 is 12 residues. V was clipped by 4 bases and J by 12 bases, with 15 bases between them. The CDR3 protein is CASSLGGESDTF. The CDR3 coding sequence is TGTGCCAGCAGTTTGGGAGGGGAATCGGACACCTTC.

This chain joins TRBV5-6 and TRBJ2-3, with 14 bases aligning to TRBD2. The CDR3 is made up of 19 amino acids. The ends lost 1 base at V and 1 base at J; junction bases unmatched: 8. Germline CDR1 is SGHDT and CDR2 is YYEEEE. The CDR3 is CASSLPGLAGEGGTDTQYF. DNA for the CDR3: TGTGCCAGCAGCTTGCCGGGACTAGCGGGAGAGGGGGGCACAGATACGCAGTATTTT.

The V call is TRBV9, the J call TRBJ2-7, with 8 nucleotides matching TRBD1. Germline V gene lookup returns CDR1 SGDLS and CDR2 YYNGEE. Trimming removed 3 bases from V and 7 bases from J; junction bases left unmatched: 12. The CDR3 length is 15 residues. CDR3 in amino acids: CASSGSRDRTMEQYF. DNA of the CDR3: TGTGCCAGCAGCGGAAGCCGGGACAGGACTATGGAGCAGTACTTC.

The chain is built from TRBV2 and TRBJ2-3; 7 bases are a match to TRBD1. J was trimmed by 2 bases and V by 11 bases; bases with no gene match: 7. Germline lookup yields CDR1 SNHLY and CDR2 FYNNEI. The CDR3 has 13 amino acids. The CDR3 region is CAPRTGHTDTQYF. CDR3 in DNA: TGTGCCCCGAGGACAGGCCACACAGATACGCAGTATTTT.

The CDR3 nucleotides are TGTGCCAGCAGCCCCCTCGTTAACGGTCCCTACAATGAGCAGTTCTTC. Amino acid sequence: CASSPLVNGPYNEQFF. The chain is built from TRBV7-3 and TRBJ2-1, with no clear D. The CDR3 totals 16 residues. The V end was cut by 5 bases, the J end by 2 bases, with 16 bases between. Germline loops: CDR1 SGHTA, CDR2 FQGTGA.

This clone was seen a single time. The rearrangement joins TRBV7-2 to TRBJ1-5; TRBD1 aligns across 10 bases. The CDR3 totals 17 residues. V gave up 3 bases and J gave up 5 bases; unmatched junction bases: 10. Per the germline V gene, CDR1 is SGHTA and CDR2 is FQGNSA. As DNA, the CDR3 is TGTGCCAGCAGCTTCCTGGGCGGGACAGGGGTACATCAGCCCCAGCATTTT. It encodes CASSFLGGTGVHQPQHF.

The chain joins TRBV13 to TRBJ2-7, with 7 bases matching TRBD2. V was pared by 2 bases and J by 2 bases, with 6 bases of the junction left unmatched. The CDR3 covers 15 residues. The germline V gene has CDR1 PRHDT and CDR2 FYEKMQ (reference sequence). CDR3 in amino acids: CASSLRREPTYEQYF. DNA of the CDR3: TGTGCCAGCAGCTTAAGGCGGGAGCCTACCTACGAGCAGTACTTC.

The gene calls are TRBV5-5 and TRBJ2-1; TRBD2 agrees at 7 bases. There are 17 residues in the CDR3. After removal of 2 bases from V and 0 bases from J, the junction contained 8 bases not matched to a gene. CDR1 is SGHKS and CDR2 is YYEKEE in the germline V gene (reference sequence). This CDR3 is CASSFGGAGNSYNEQFF. CDR3 nucleotide sequence: TGTGCCAGCAGCTTTGGAGGAGCGGGAAACTCCTACAATGAGCAGTTCTTC.

The chain carries TRBV5-6 and TRBJ2-7; 13 bases map to TRBD2. The CDR3 is made up of 17 amino acids. Germline lookup yields CDR1 SGHDT and CDR2 YYEEEE. The ends lost 4 bases at V and 1 base at J; junction bases unmatched: 8. The DNA for the CDR3 is TGTGCCAGCAGCGAGGGACTAGCGGGAATCGCGTCCTACGAGCAGTACTTC. Translated: CASSEGLAGIASYEQYF.

This clone has a single count. This chain connects TRBV5-1 to TRBJ2-1; perhaps TRBD2 as D (6 bases). Germline loops: CDR1 SGHRS, CDR2 YFSETQ. CDR3 length equals 17 residues. Trimming cost V 0 bases and J 2 bases, with 15 bases left between them. For the CDR3, the DNA is TGCGCCAGCAGCTTGGGAGCGGGCAGTATGACCTACAATGAGCAGTTCTTC. This encodes CASSLGAGSMTYNEQFF.

The V gene is TRBV5-1, the J gene TRBJ2-7; 7 bases are a match to TRBD2. The CDR3 is 13 amino acids. Unmatched junction bases numbered 13, after V lost 5 bases and J lost 11 bases. The germline V gene encodes CDR1 SGHRS and CDR2 YFSETQ. The CDR3 loop is CASRSGLGVQEYF. CDR3 DNA: TGCGCCAGCAGATCCGGACTAGGTGTACAAGAGTACTTC.

The rearrangement links TRBV9 to TRBJ2-1, with 7 bases lining up with TRBD2. The junction had 5 bases not matched to a gene; V was cut back by 0 bases and J by 5 bases. Germline V gene sequence: CDR1 SGDLS, CDR2 YYNGEE. The CDR3 has 15 residues. CDR3 loop: CASSVAGLLHNEQFF. The CDR3 bases are TGTGCCAGCAGCGTAGCGGGACTACTCCACAATGAGCAGTTCTTC. The full variable domain, rest sourced from reference TRBV9 and TRBJ2-1, is DSGVTQTPKHLITATGQRVTLRCSPRSGDLSVYWYQQSLDQGLQFLIQYYNGEERAKGNILERFSAQQFPDLHSELNLSSLELGDSALYFCASSVAGLLHNEQFFGPGTRLTVL.